This T cell receptor (beta chain) emerged from a study of shared clonotypes between healthy human individuals. Study-wide context: There were three CD4 naive, three CD4 memory, two CD8 naive and one CD8 memory plates per donor.

In regard to this clone: In the same sample, other DNA sequences code for this CDR3.

Execution of the assay was at deep level. Libraries were prepared by immunoSEQ multiplex PCR; TCRdb keeps only in-frame clonotypes and omits some of them. The data contain 2,500,000 or so clones, 85% to 95% of them seen just once; the ten biggest clones take up 0.13% to 0.15%. V dropped 1 base and J dropped 5 bases, with 9 bases sitting between them. Germline-derived CDR1 and CDR2 are SGHNT and YYREEE (reference sequence). This CDR3 contains 13 residues. The chain carries TRBV5-4 and TRBJ2-5, with D possibly being TRBD1 or TRBD2 (5 bases each). Source material: naive CD4+ T cells sorted from blood. As for subset: CD45RA+ positively selected. The receptor's source is a man younger than 30 in good health. The CDR3: CASSLRGEETQYF. CDR3 sequence (DNA): TGTGCCAGCAGCTTGCGAGGGGAGGAGACCCAGTACTTC.